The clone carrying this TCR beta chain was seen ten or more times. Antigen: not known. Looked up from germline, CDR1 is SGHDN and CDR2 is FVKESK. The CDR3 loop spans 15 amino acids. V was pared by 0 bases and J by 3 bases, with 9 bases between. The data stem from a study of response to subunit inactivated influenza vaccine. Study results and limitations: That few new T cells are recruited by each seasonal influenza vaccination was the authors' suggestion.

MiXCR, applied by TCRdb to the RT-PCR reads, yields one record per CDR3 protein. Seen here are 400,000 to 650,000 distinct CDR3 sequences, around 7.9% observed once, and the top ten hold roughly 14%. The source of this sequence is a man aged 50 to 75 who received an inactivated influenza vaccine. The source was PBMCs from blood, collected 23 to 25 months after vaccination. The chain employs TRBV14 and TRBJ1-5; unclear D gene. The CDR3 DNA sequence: TGTGCCAGCAGCCAAGATCCGAGATTCAATCAGCCCCAGCATTTT. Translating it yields CASSQDPRFNQPQHF. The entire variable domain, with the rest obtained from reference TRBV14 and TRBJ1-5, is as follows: EAGVTQFPSHSVIEKGQTVTLRCDPISGHDNLYWYRRVMGKEIKFLLHFVKESKQDESGMPNNRFLAERTGGTYSTLKVQPAELEDSGVYFCASSQDPRFNQPQHFGDGTRLSIL.